This is a list of T cell receptor beta chains from one sample in a study of OX40 agonist ivuxolimab in advanced cancers. Sequencing was performed with immunoSEQ multiplex PCR; in TCRdb, only in-frame clones are kept and a portion is missing. This sample has 50,000 to 75,000 clones, with less than 90% found just once. The sequenced sample was CD4+ or CD8+ T cells sorted from blood, obtained in a trial of the OX40 agonist ivuxolimab. These receptors were taken from an adult with an advanced solid tumor such as melanoma, head and neck, liver or kidney cancer. Each CDR3 is given with its conserved first and last residue. A D gene is named only where the DNA matches it firmly. Clone size is not always given. Where it is, it says once, few, many or a class for expanded clones.

>NA|once|TRBV5-6|TRBJ1-4
CASSPGTLNEKLFF
TGTGCCAGCAGCCCCGGGACCCTTAATGAAAAACTGTTTTTT
>NA|NA|TRBV2|TRBJ1-2
CASSTTDGGYGYTF
TGTGCCAGTAGCACAACGGACGGGGGCTATGGCTACACCTTC
>TRBD1|NA|TRBV28|TRBJ1-4
CASSPTRTGLQYEKLFF
TGTGCCAGCAGCCCTACTAGGACAGGACTGCAATATGAAAAACTGTTTTTT
>NA|NA|TRBV28|TRBJ2-3
CASSLLSGTDTQYF
TGTGCCAGCAGTTTATTGTCAGGGACAGATACGCAGTATTTT
>NA|few|TRBV5-1|TRBJ2-3
CASSLATGAATDTQYF
TGCGCCAGCAGCTTGGCCACGGGGGCCGCCACAGATACGCAGTATTTT
>NA|NA|TRBV6-1|TRBJ2-7
CASSEGPATYEQYF
TGTGCCAGCAGTGAAGGTCCGGCTACCTACGAGCAGTACTTC
>NA|NA|TRBV18|TRBJ2-7
CASGQGGSYEQYF
TGTGCCAGCGGGCAGGGGGGTTCCTACGAGCAGTACTTC
>TRBD1|NA|TRBV7-2|TRBJ2-5
CASSLLGTALGSQYF
TGTGCCAGCAGCCTCCTAGGGACAGCCCTGGGGTCCCAGTACTTC
>NA|once|TRBV19|TRBJ1-2
CASSIGAGYGYTF
TGTGCCAGTAGTATAGGAGCAGGCTATGGCTACACCTTC
>NA|NA|TRBV9|TRBJ1-3
CASSGSDSGNTIYF
TGTGCCAGCAGCGGGTCAGACTCTGGAAACACCATATATTTT
>TRBD1|few|TRBV7-8|TRBJ1-5
CASRHDRGRGQPQHF
TGTGCCAGCAGACATGACAGGGGGCGAGGACAGCCCCAGCATTTT
>TRBD1|NA|TRBV18|TRBJ2-3
CASSPGQQTDTQYF
TGTGCCAGCTCACCGGGACAGCAAACGGATACGCAGTATTTT
>NA|NA|TRBV6-5|TRBJ1-4
CASSGGTLANEKLFF
TGTGCCAGCAGTGGAGGGACACTAGCTAATGAAAAACTGTTTTTT
>NA|NA|TRBV6-6|TRBJ2-1
CATHKGESSYNEQFF
TGTGCCACCCATAAGGGGGAGAGCTCCTACAATGAGCAGTTCTTC
>NA|NA|TRBV9|TRBJ2-6
CASSEGSLGANVLTF
TGTGCCAGCAGCGAAGGGAGTCTTGGGGCCAACGTCCTGACTTTC
>TRBD2|NA|TRBV4-1|TRBJ2-2
CASSQSGGDTGELFF
TGCGCCAGCAGCCAATCGGGGGGGGACACCGGGGAGCTGTTTTTT
>NA|few|TRBV5-3|TRBJ2-7
CARSLGRGLSSYEQYF
TGTGCCAGAAGCTTGGGGCGGGGCCTAAGCTCCTACGAGCAGTACTTC
>TRBD1|NA|TRBV18|TRBJ2-1
CASSLDREWRSSSYNEQFF
TGTGCCAGCTCACTAGACAGGGAGTGGAGATCCAGCTCCTACAATGAGCAGTTCTTC
>TRBD2|NA|TRBV5-1|TRBJ2-5
CASSLTSGGEQETQYF
TGCGCCAGCAGCTTGACTAGCGGGGGGGAACAAGAGACCCAGTACTTC
>NA|NA|TRBV10-3|TRBJ2-1
CAIEQEVVREQFF
TGTGCCATCGAACAGGAGGTCGTCCGGGAGCAGTTCTTC
>TRBD2|NA|TRBV9|TRBJ2-3
CASSVGAGANTDTQYF
TGTGCCAGCAGCGTCGGAGCGGGGGCGAACACAGATACGCAGTATTTT
>TRBD2|few|TRBV10-3|TRBJ2-1
CAIRGTSGNEQFF
TGTGCCATCAGAGGGACTAGCGGGAATGAGCAGTTCTTC
>NA|NA|TRBV9|TRBJ2-6
CASSLGGGSGANVLTF
TGTGCCAGCAGTCTTGGTGGGGGCTCTGGGGCCAACGTCCTGACTTTC
>TRBD2|NA|TRBV7-2|TRBJ2-1
CASSSQRDNYNEQFF
TGTGCCAGCAGCTCGCAGCGGGATAACTACAATGAGCAGTTCTTC
>NA|NA|TRBV7-6|TRBJ2-3
CASSSRQRASTDTQYF
TGTGCCAGCAGCTCCCGACAGCGAGCTAGCACAGATACGCAGTATTTT
>NA|NA|TRBV10-2|TRBJ1-2
CASSEFGQGRKRYGYTF
TGCGCCAGCAGTGAGTTTGGGCAGGGAAGGAAGAGATATGGCTACACCTTC
>TRBD1|once|TRBV30|TRBJ2-7
CAWDRGQQGREQYF
TGTGCCTGGGACAGGGGGCAGCAAGGGCGCGAGCAGTACTTC
>TRBD1|NA|TRBV10-3|TRBJ2-6
CAIGTGVSGANVLTF
TGTGCCATCGGGACAGGGGTATCTGGGGCCAACGTCCTGACTTTC
>TRBD2|NA|TRBV11-2|TRBJ2-1
CASSNQGLAVYNEQFF
TGTGCCAGCAGCAACCAGGGACTAGCGGTTTACAATGAGCAGTTCTTC
>NA|once|TRBV30|TRBJ2-5
CAWRTAVKETQYF
TGTGCCTGGAGGACAGCTGTAAAAGAGACCCAGTACTTC
>NA|NA|TRBV18|TRBJ1-5
CASSPATGQQPQHF
TGTGCCAGCTCACCAGCCACAGGCCAGCAGCCCCAGCATTTT
>NA|NA|TRBV6-1|TRBJ2-3
CASSEGSGSTDTQYF
TGTGCCAGCAGTGAAGGTAGCGGAAGCACAGATACGCAGTATTTT